This entry concerns a single T cell receptor (beta chain). What antigen it recognizes has not been identified. Base qualities are missing; no much larger clone stands one base away. The data originate from a study of T-cell reconstitution after alpha-beta-depleted transplantation in children (dated by TCRdb to the mid-2010s). With regard to the full study: T-cell immune reconstitution after TCRalphabeta/CD19-depleted allogeneic hematopoietic cell transplantation in children was quantitatively tracked in the study by means of TCR repertoire profiling.

The method was PCR. The sample was run on an Illumina HiSeq 2500. To normalize quantification of the TCRbeta repertoire, the TCR libraries were built with molecular barcoding that relied on unique molecular identifiers. TCRdb reprocessing: public reads trimmed at Q25 with fastp, clones called with MiXCR, in-frame beta chains kept. Every entry covers one CDR3 protein and lists the most common genes and DNA from its rows. This sample holds around 480,000 distinct CDR3 sequences; 30% to 35% were observed only once. The ten most abundant clones make up roughly 2.5% of the sample. The material was PBMCs from the stem cell graft donor, obtained from the stem cell graft. The sequence derives from a human donor who donated a stem cell graft to a child with aplastic anemia.

The CDR3 corresponds to CASSQSGIYEQYV. The DNA is TGTGCCAGCAGCCAGAGCGGGATCTACGAGCAGTACGTC. This receptor chain uses TRBV3-1 and TRBJ2-7, with 7 bases matching TRBD2. The CDR3 covers 13 residues, taking in both the cysteine and the valine. Only the CDR3 region is kept as DNA, spanning 39 bases read in frame from base 1. Germline trimming amounts to 3 bases on V and 3 bases on J, with 2 as the count of junction bases outside the gene matches. Per the germline V gene (reference sequence), LGHDT is the CDR1 and YNNKEL is the CDR2.